These 12 T cell receptor beta chains originate from one sample sequenced in a study of chemoradiotherapy in HPV16-positive cancers. Repertoires were generated with immunoSEQ multiplex PCR, while TCRdb's copy carries only in-frame clones and drops some. The sample lists more than 10,000 clones, around 71% occurring once. This sample was gathered from a patient who underwent chemoradiotherapy. The receptor source for this set is a human donor with HPV-associated anogenital cancer.

The chain recombines TRBV5-1 with TRBJ2-7; TRBD2 might be the D (6 bases). Deletions cut 0 bases from V and 0 bases from J, with 10 bases between. The CDR3 contains 15 residues. Looked up from germline, CDR1 is SGHRS and CDR2 is YFSETQ. CDR3 sequence reads: CASSLAQTSSYEQYF. The CDR3, as DNA: TGCGCCAGCAGCTTGGCGCAGACTAGCTCCTACGAGCAGTACTTC.

This chain connects TRBV10-2 to TRBJ2-7; D is perhaps TRBD1 (5 bases). CDR1 is WSHSY and CDR2 is SAAADI in the germline V gene. The V end lost 5 bases, the J end lost 3 bases, and 11 bases lay between the germline ends. The CDR3 length is 13 residues. The DNA of the CDR3 is TGCGCCAGCAGTCGACAGCAACGCTACGAGCAGTACTTC. Its protein is CASSRQQRYEQYF.

The chain carries TRBV28 and TRBJ1-4, with 7 positions matching TRBD1. CDR3 size: 13 residues. Germline V lookup: CDR1 MDHEN, CDR2 SYDVKM. Losses at the gene ends were 11 bases for V and 8 bases for J; bases not matched to a gene: 11. The CDR3 DNA is TGTGCCGGTGGGACAGCGGCCCAAGAAAAACTGTTTTTT. It is translated as CAGGTAAQEKLFF.

The chain has TRBV11-1 and TRBJ1-2; D unresolved. V lost 5 bases, J lost 2 bases, and 21 bases lay in between. The length of the CDR3 is 17 residues. Germline V gene sequence: CDR1 SGHAT, CDR2 FQDESV (reference sequence). The CDR3 protein is CASSVSMLTAENYGYTF. Written as DNA, the CDR3 is TGTGCCAGCAGCGTTAGTATGTTAACGGCGGAAAACTATGGCTACACCTTC.

This clone appeared a single time. This chain connects TRBV5-1 to TRBJ2-7; a weak D match, TRBD2 (5 bases). The length of the CDR3 is 14 residues. The germline V gene has CDR1 SGHRS and CDR2 YFSETQ. V lost 4 bases and J 4 bases, leaving 15 bases between the germline ends. The CDR3 protein is CASSPERVSYEQYF. CDR3 coding DNA: TGCGCCAGCAGCCCGGAGAGGGTGTCTTACGAGCAGTACTTC. The full variable domain, its missing parts supplied by reference TRBV5-1 and TRBJ2-7, is KAGVTQTPRYLIKTRGQQVTLSCSPISGHRSVSWYQQTPGQGLQFLFEYFSETQRNKGNFPGRFSGRQFSNSRSEMNVSTLELGDSALYLCASSPERVSYEQYFGPGTRLTVT.

V gene TRBV11-1 combines with J gene TRBJ2-1, with 10 nucleotides matching TRBD2. V lost 0 bases to trimming and J lost 6 bases; unmatched junction nucleotides: 5. The CDR3 has 16 amino acids. The germline gives CDR1 SGHAT, CDR2 FQDESV (reference sequence). The CDR3 here is CASSLAGLAGVNEQFF. Written as DNA, the CDR3 is TGTGCCAGCAGCTTAGCGGGGCTAGCGGGAGTCAATGAGCAGTTCTTC.

This chain's CDR3 is CATSRAGGGATNEKLFF. Written as DNA, the CDR3 is TGTGCCACCAGCAGAGCAGGGGGGGGTGCGACTAATGAAAAACTGTTTTTT. The J gene is TRBJ1-4, the V gene TRBV15; 7 bases fit TRBD1. Germline V gene sequence: CDR1 LNHNV, CDR2 YYDKDF (reference sequence). Germline trimming cut 1 base from V and 2 bases from J; bases unmatched to any gene: 7. The CDR3 contains 17 residues.

The chain uses TRBV7-9 and TRBJ1-2, with TRBD1 as a possible D gene (5 bases). With 5 bases removed from V and 8 bases from J, the gap between germline ends came to 15 bases. Per the germline V gene, CDR1 is SEHNR and CDR2 is FQNEAQ (reference sequence). The CDR3 has 13 residues. The CDR3 here is CASSPTGQGGYTF. DNA of the CDR3: TGTGCCAGCAGCCCGACGGGTCAGGGAGGCTACACCTTC.

This clone came up a few times. The chain joins TRBV27 to TRBJ1-6, with D tentatively TRBD1 (5 bases). CDR3 length: 13 residues. Germline-derived CDR1 and CDR2 are MNHEY and SMNVEV (reference sequence). V lost 6 bases and J lost 9, with 12 bases in between. The CDR3 DNA reads as TGTGCCAGCAGGGGGGGGAGTAGTTCACCCCTCCACTTT. Amino acid sequence: CASRGGSSSPLHF.

The chain employs TRBV28 and TRBJ1-1; 9 bases match TRBD1. Germline CDR1 is MDHEN and CDR2 is SYDVKM. This CDR3 has 17 amino acids. V trimming: 5 bases; J trimming: 1 base; junction bases outside the gene matches: 11. In nucleotides, the CDR3 is TGTGCCAGCAGTCTCCTCCCGGGACAGGGATCGAACACTGAAGCTTTCTTT. Translated: CASSLLPGQGSNTEAFF.

The J gene is TRBJ1-3, the V gene TRBV28, with 7 bases aligning to TRBD1. The germline gives CDR1 MDHEN, CDR2 SYDVKM. The trim removed 2 bases at V and 7 bases at J, leaving 8 bases unmatched. CDR3 length: 15 amino acids. In DNA, the CDR3 is TGTGCCAGCAGTTTACGACAGGGCTGGCTGAACACCATATATTTT. It yields the protein CASSLRQGWLNTIYF. Variable domain in full (rest from reference TRBV28 and TRBJ1-3): DVKVTQSSRYLVKRTGEKVFLECVQDMDHENMFWYRQDPGLGLRLIYFSYDVKMKEKGDIPEGYSVSREKKERFSLILESASTNQTSMYLCASSLRQGWLNTIYFGEGSWLTVV.

V is TRBV18 and J is TRBJ2-7, with D tentatively TRBD1 (5 bases). Trimming removed 5 bases at V and 5 bases at J, with 16 bases between. CDR3 length: 14 amino acids. The germline V gene encodes CDR1 KGHSH and CDR2 LQKENI. As DNA, the CDR3 is TGTGCCAGCTCAGCTTTACCTGACAGACACGAGCAGTACTTC. Translating gives CASSALPDRHEQYF.